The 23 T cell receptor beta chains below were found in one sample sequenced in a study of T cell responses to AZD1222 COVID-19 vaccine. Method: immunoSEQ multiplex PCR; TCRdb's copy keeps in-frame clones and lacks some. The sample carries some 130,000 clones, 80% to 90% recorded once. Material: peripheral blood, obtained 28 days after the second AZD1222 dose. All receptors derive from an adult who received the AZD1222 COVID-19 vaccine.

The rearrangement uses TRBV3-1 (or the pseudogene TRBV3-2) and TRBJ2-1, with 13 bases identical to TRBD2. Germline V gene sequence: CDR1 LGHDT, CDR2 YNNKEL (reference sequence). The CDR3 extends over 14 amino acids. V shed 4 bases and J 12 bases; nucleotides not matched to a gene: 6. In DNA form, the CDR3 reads TGTGCCAGCAGCCCGGGACTAGCGGGATTTGGGCAGTTCTTC. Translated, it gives CASSPGLAGFGQFF.

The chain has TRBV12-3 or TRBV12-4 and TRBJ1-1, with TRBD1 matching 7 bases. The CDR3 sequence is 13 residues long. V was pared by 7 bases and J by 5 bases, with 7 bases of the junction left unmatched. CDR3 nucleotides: TGTGCCAGCACCACGACAGGGCGGACTGAAGCTTTCTTT. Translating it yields CASTTTGRTEAFF.

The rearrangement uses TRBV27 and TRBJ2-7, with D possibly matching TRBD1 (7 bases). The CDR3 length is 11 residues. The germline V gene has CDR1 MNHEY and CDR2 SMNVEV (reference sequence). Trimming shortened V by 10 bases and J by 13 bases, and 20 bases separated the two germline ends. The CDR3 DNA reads TGTGCCACCCGCGGGGCGGGACAGACCTACTTC. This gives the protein CATRGAGQTYF.

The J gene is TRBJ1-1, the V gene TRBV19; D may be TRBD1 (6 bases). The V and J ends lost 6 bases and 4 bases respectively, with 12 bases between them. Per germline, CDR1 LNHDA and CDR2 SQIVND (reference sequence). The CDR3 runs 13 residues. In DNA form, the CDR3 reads TGTGCCAGTAGACCCAACAGGGTCACTGAAGCTTTCTTT. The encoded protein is CASRPNRVTEAFF.

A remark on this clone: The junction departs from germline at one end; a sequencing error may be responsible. CDR3 nucleotide sequence: TGCGTCAGCAGCCAGGCAACGAGGGGGGCGGTCGCTGAAGCTTTCTTT. Translation gives CVSSQATRGAVAEAFF. The genes are TRBV4-3 and TRBJ1-1; D may be TRBD1 (6 bases). Germline CDR1 is LGHNA and CDR2 is YSLEER. The CDR3 runs 16 residues.

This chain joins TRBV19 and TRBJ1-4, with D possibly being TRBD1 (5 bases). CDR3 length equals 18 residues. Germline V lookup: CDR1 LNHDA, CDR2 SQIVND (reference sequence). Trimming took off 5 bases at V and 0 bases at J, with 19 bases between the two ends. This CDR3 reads CASSASPGHLATNEKLFF. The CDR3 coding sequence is TGTGCCAGTAGTGCCAGCCCCGGACACCTAGCAACTAATGAAAAACTGTTTTTT.

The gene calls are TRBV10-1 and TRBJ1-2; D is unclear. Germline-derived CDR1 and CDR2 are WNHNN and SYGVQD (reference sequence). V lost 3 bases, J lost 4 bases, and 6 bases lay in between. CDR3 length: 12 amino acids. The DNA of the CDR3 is TGCGCCAGCAGTGACGGACGCTATGGCTACACCTTC. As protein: CASSDGRYGYTF.

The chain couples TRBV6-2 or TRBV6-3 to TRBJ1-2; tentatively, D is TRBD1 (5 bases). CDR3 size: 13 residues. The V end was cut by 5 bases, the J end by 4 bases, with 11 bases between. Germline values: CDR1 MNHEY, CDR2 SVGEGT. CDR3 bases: TGTGCCAGCAGTATCACAGGAGTCTATGGCTACACCTTC. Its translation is CASSITGVYGYTF.

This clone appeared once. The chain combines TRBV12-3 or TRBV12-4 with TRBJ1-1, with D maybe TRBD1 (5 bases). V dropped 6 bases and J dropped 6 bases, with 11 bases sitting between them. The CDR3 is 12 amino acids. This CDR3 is CASSEGFSEAFF. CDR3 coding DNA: TGTGCCAGCAGCGAGGGGTTTTCTGAAGCTTTCTTT.

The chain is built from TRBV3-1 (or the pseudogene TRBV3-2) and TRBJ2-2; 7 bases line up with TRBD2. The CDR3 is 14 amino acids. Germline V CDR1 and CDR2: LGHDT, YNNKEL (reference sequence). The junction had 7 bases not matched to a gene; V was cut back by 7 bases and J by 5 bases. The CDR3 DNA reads TGTGCCAGCACCGCGACTAGCTCAACCGGGGAGCTGTTTTTT. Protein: CASTATSSTGELFF.

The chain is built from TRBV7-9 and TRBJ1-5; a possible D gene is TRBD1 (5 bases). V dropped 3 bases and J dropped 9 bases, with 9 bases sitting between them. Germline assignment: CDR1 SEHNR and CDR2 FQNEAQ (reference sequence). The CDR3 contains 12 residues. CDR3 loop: CASSFGGGPQHF. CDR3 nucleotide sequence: TGTGCCAGCAGCTTTGGGGGGGGGCCCCAGCATTTT.

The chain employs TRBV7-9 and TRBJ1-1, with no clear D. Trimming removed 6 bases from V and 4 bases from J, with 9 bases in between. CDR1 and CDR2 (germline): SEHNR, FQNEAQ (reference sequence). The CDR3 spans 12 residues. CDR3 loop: CASSPESTEAFF. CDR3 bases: TGTGCCAGCAGTCCTGAGAGCACTGAAGCTTTCTTT.

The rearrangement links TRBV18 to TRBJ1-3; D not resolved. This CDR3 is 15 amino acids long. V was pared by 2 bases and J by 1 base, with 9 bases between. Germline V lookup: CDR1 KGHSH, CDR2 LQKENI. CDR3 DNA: TGTGCCAGCTCACCAAACCAGGCGTCTGGAAACACCATATATTTT. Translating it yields CASSPNQASGNTIYF.

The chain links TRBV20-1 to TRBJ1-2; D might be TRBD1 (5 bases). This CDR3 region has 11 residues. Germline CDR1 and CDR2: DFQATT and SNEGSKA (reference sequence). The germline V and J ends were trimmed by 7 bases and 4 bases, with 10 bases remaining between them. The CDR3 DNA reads TGCAGTGTAGCTGGGGCCTATGGCTACACCTTC. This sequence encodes CSVAGAYGYTF.

This CDR3 is CASSPRQGGLTGELFF. The CDR3 region has the DNA TGTGCCAGCAGCCCCCGACAGGGGGGATTGACCGGGGAGCTGTTTTTT. The V and J genes are TRBV7-7 and TRBJ2-2; TRBD1 aligns across 9 bases. From germline, CDR1 is SSHAT and CDR2 FNYEAQ (reference sequence). The J segment lost 5 bases and the V segment lost 5 bases, leaving 9 bases of the junction unmatched. The CDR3 consists of 16 residues.

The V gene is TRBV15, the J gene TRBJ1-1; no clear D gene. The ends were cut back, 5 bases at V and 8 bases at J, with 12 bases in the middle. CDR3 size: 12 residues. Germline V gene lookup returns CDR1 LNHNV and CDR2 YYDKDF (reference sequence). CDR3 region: CATSALTREAFF. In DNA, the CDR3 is TGTGCCACCAGCGCACTAACAAGGGAAGCTTTCTTT.

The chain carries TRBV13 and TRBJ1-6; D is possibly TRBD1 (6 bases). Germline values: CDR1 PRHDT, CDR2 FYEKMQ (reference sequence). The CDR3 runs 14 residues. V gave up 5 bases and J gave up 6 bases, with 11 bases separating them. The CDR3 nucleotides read TGTGCCAGCAGCCCAGGACAGTTTAATTCACCCCTCCACTTT. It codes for CASSPGQFNSPLHF. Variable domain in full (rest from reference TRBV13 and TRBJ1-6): AAGVIQSPRHLIKEKRETATLKCYPIPRHDTVYWYQQGPGQDPQFLISFYEKMQSDKGSIPDRFSAQQFSDYHSELNMSSLELGDSALYFCASSPGQFNSPLHFGNGTRLTVT.

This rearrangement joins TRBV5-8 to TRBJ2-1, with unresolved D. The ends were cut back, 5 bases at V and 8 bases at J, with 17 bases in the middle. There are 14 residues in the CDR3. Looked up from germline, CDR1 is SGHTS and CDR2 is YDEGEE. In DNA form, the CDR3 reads TGTGCCAGCAGAGCGTGGGTCGACTGGGATGAGCAGTTCTTC. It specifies CASRAWVDWDEQFF. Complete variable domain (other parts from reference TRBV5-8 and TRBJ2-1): EAGVTQSPTHLIKTRGQQATLRCSPISGHTSVYWYQQALGLGLQFLLWYDEGEERNRGNFPPRFSGRQFPNYSSELNVNALELEDSALYLCASRAWVDWDEQFFGPGTRLTVL.

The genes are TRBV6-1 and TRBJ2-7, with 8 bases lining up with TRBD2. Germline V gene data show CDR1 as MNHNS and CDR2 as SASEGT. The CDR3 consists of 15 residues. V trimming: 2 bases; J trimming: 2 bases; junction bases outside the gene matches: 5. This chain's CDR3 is CASSEIGSGAYEQYF. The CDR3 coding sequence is TGTGCCAGCAGTGAAATAGGTAGCGGGGCCTACGAGCAGTACTTC.

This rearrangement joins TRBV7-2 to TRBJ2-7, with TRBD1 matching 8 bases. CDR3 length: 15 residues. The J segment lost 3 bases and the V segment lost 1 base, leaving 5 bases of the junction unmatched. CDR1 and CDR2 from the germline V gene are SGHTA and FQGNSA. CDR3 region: CASSLVGTGIYEQYF. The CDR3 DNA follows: TGTGCCAGCAGCTTAGTTGGGACAGGTATCTACGAGCAGTACTTC. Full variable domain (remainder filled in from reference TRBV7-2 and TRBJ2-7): GAGVSQSPSNKVTEKGKDVELRCDPISGHTALYWYRQSLGQGLEFLIYFQGNSAPDKSGLPSDRFSAERTGGSVSTLTIQRTQQEDSAVYLCASSLVGTGIYEQYFGPGTRLTVT.

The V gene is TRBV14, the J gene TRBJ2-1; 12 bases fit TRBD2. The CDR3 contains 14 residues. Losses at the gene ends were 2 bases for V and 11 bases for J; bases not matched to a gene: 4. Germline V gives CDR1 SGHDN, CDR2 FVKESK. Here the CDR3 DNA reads TGTGCCAGCAGCCAATCGGGACTAGCGGGCCAGCAGTTCTTC. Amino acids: CASSQSGLAGQQFF.

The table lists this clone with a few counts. CDR3 in DNA: TGTGCCATCAGTGACGGCGTAGGCCATTCACCCCTCCACTTT. Amino acids: CAISDGVGHSPLHF. The V call is TRBV10-3, the J call TRBJ1-6; no reliable D call. CDR3 length equals 14 residues. Trimming removed 3 bases at V and 8 bases at J, with 11 bases between. Germline CDR1 ENHRY, CDR2 SYGVKD.

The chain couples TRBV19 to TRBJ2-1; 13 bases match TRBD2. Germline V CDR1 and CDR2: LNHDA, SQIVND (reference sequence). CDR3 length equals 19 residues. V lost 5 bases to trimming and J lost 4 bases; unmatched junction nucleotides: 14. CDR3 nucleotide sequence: TGTGCCAGTAGTTCACTAGCGGGAGGGATCTCCGGACCTTACAATGAGCAGTTCTTC. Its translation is CASSSLAGGISGPYNEQFF. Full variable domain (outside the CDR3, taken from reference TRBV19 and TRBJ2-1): DGGITQSPKYLFRKEGQNVTLSCEQNLNHDAMYWYRQDPGQGLRLIYYSQIVNDFQKGDIAEGYSVSREKKESFPLTVTSAQKNPTAFYLCASSSLAGGISGPYNEQFFGPGTRLTVL.